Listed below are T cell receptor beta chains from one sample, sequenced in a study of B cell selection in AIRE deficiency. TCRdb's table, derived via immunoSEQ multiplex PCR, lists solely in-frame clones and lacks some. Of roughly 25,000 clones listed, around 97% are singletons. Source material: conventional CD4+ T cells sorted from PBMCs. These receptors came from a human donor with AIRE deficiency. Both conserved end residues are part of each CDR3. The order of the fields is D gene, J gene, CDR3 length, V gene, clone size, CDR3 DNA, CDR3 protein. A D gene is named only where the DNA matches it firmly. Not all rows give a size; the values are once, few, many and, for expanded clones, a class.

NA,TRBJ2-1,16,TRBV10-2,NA,TGCGCCAGCAGTGAGTCTGCAAGGGTCTCTGTCTATGAGCAGTTCTTC,CASSESARVSVYEQFF
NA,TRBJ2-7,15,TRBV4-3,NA,TGCGCCAGCCTACCACTGAGAAGGACCTCTGACGAGCAGTACTTC,CASLPLRRTSDEQYF
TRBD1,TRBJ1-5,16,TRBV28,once,TGTGCCAGCAGAGGGACAGGGGGCTTGACAAGTCAGCCCCAGCATTTT,CASRGTGGLTSQPQHF
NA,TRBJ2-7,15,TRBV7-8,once,TGTGCCAGCAGCCCAAGTGCGGGACAGCACTACGAGCAGTACTTC,CASSPSAGQHYEQYF
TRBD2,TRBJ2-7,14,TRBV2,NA,TGTGCCAGCAGTGAGATAGCGGGAGTTCTCGAGCAGTACTTC,CASSEIAGVLEQYF
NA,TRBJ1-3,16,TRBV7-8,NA,TGTGCCAGCAGCTTAGCAGGCAGTCCCTCTGGAAACACCATATATTTT,CASSLAGSPSGNTIYF
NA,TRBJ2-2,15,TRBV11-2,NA,TGTGCCAGCAGATCGATTACATCGAACACCGGGGAGCTGTTTTTT,CASRSITSNTGELFF
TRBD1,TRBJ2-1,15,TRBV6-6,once,TGTGCCAGCAGTTCCCCGGGACAGGGTCTCAATGAGCAGTTCTTC,CASSSPGQGLNEQFF
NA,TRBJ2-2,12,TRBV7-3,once,TGTGCCAGCAGCTTCAACACCGGGGAGCTGTTTTTT,CASSFNTGELFF
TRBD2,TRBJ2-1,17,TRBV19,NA,TGTGCCAGTAGTCCTAGGGCTAGCGGGAGAGGTTACAATGAGCAGTTCTTC,CASSPRASGRGYNEQFF
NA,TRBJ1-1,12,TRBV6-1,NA,TGTGCCAGCAGTTGGTTGAGCACTGAAGCTTTCTTT,CASSWLSTEAFF
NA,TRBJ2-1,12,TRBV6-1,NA,TGTGCCAGCAGTGGAACAGGGTTTGAGCAGTTCTTC,CASSGTGFEQFF
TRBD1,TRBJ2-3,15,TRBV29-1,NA,TGCAGCGTTGAAGATGAGGGACAGGGAACAGATACGCAGTATTTT,CSVEDEGQGTDTQYF
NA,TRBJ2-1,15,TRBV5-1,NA,TGCGCCAGCAGCTTGGTTCAGGGGGGGTACAATGAGCAGTTCTTC,CASSLVQGGYNEQFF
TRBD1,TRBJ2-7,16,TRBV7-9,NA,TGTGCCAGCAGCTTAGGGGGACAGCTCAGCTCCTACGAGCAGTACTTC,CASSLGGQLSSYEQYF
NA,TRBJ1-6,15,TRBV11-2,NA,TGTGCCAGCAGCGTACAGGGTGTTGGTGATTCACCCCTCCACTTT,CASSVQGVGDSPLHF
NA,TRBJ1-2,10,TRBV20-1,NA,TGCAGTGCTGTCGGGCAGGGCTACACCTTC,CSAVGQGYTF
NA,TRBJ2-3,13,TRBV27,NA,TGTGCCAGCAGTCATCGCTACACAGATACGCAGTATTTT,CASSHRYTDTQYF
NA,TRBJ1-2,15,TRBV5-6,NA,TGTGCCAGCAGCTCCCCCCTAGGGGAAGGACATGGCTACACCTTC,CASSSPLGEGHGYTF
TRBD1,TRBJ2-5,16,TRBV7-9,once,TGTGCCAGCAGACCGACCGGGACAGGGGGTCAGGAGACCCAGTACTTC,CASRPTGTGGQETQYF
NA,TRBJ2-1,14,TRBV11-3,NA,TGTGCCAGCAGCTTACAAACAGGGTACAATGAGCAGTTCTTC,CASSLQTGYNEQFF
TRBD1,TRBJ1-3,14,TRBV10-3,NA,TGTGCCAGCGAGGGACAGGGGAGGGGAAACACCATATATTTT,CASEGQGRGNTIYF
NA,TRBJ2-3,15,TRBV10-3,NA,TGTGCCATCAGTGAGGTTGCGTATAACACAGATACGCAGTATTTT,CAISEVAYNTDTQYF
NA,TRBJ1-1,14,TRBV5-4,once,TGTGCCAGCAGCTTGGACCCTTTTAACACTGAAGCTTTCTTT,CASSLDPFNTEAFF
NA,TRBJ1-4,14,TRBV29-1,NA,TGCAGCGTTGGTGTGGGAGGGGGAAATGAAAAACTGTTTTTT,CSVGVGGGNEKLFF
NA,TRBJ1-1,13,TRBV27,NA,TGTGCCAGCAGCACGGGGCCTAACACTGAAGCTTTCTTT,CASSTGPNTEAFF
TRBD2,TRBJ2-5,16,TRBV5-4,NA,TGTGCCAGCAGCTTGGGGCAAGCTAGCGGCCAAGAGACCCAGTACTTC,CASSLGQASGQETQYF
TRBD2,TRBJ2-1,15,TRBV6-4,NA,TGTGCCAGCAGCCCCGGACTAGCGGGCCGTACTGGGCAGTTCTTC,CASSPGLAGRTGQFF
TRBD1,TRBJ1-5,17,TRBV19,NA,TGTGCCAGTAGTATATCCCTCCTTGACAGGGACAATCAGCCCCAGCATTTT,CASSISLLDRDNQPQHF
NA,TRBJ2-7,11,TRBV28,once,TGTGCCAGCAGTCCAAAAAACGAGCAGTACTTC,CASSPKNEQYF
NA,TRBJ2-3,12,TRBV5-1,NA,TGCGCCAGCAGCTTGGGGGGGCCTACGCAGTATTTT,CASSLGGPTQYF
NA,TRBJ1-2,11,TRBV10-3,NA,TGTGCCATCACTCGAGGGGGTGGCTACACCTTC,CAITRGGGYTF
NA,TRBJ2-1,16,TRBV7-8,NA,TGTGCCAGCAGCTTTACCCTCCGGGCCACCTACAATGAGCAGTTCTTC,CASSFTLRATYNEQFF
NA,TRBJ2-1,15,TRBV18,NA,TGTGCCAGCTCACAACTGGGGGGTAGCTACAATGAGCAGTTCTTC,CASSQLGGSYNEQFF
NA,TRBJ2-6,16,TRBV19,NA,TGTGCCAGTACCCCGATGTCTGGGCGAGGGGCCAACGTCCTGACTTTC,CASTPMSGRGANVLTF
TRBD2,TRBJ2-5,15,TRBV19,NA,TGTGCCAGTAGCGCCCTAGCGGGAGGGATAGAGACCCAGTACTTC,CASSALAGGIETQYF
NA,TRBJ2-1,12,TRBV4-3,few,TGCGCCAGCAGCCTTCACGACAATGAGCAGTTCTTC,CASSLHDNEQFF
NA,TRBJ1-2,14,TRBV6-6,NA,TGTGCCAGCAGTTACGAAGGGACAAGGAGGGGCTACACCTTC,CASSYEGTRRGYTF
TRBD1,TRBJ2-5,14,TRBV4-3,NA,TGCGCCAGCAGCCAACAGGGGGCGAGGGAGACCCAGTACTTC,CASSQQGARETQYF
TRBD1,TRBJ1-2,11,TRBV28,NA,TGTGCCATTACAGGGGGCTATGGCTACACCTTC,CAITGGYGYTF
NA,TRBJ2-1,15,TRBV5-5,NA,TGTGCCAGCAGCTTGGTTGGCAGGTTGTACAATGAGCAGTTCTTC,CASSLVGRLYNEQFF
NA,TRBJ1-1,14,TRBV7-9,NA,TGTGCCAGCAGCCTTTCCGACAGGAACACTGAAGCTTTCTTT,CASSLSDRNTEAFF
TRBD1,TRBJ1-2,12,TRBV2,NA,TGTGCCAGACACAGGGGGCGCGAGGGCTACACCTTC,CARHRGREGYTF